What follows is one T cell receptor beta chain and its context. The target antigen is unknown. The sample belongs to a study of PD-L1 blockade in urothelial cancer. Broader study findings: It was durable-benefit patients whose tumor-associated blood clones expanded more at 3 weeks.

Trimming cost V 0 bases and J 2 bases, with 3 bases left between them. CDR1 is SGHNT and CDR2 is YYREEE in the germline V gene (reference sequence). CDR3 length equals 13 residues. Regarding time point: peripheral blood 6 weeks after treatment start. PCRs were each spiked with synthetic TCR analog templates. TCRdb's copy holds only in-frame clones and misses some; the assay was immunoSEQ multiplex PCR. The sample carries around 100,000 clones, approximately 90% recorded once. The source is a man aged 55-75 years with urothelial cancer. The V call is TRBV5-4, the J call TRBJ1-3; no firm D call. The starting material was PBMCs, obtained around atezolizumab (anti-PD-L1) treatment. CDR3 DNA: TGTGCCAGCAGCTTGGCCGCTGGAAACACCATATATTTT. The encoded protein is CASSLAAGNTIYF.